Listed below are T cell receptor beta chains from one sample, sequenced in a study of shared clonotypes between healthy human individuals. Produced via immunoSEQ multiplex PCR; TCRdb's table is partial and in-frame only. The sample contains under 2,500,000 clones, more than 90% of which appear only once. The sample taken for sequencing was naive CD4+ T cells sorted from blood. These receptor sequences come from a young man in good health. Both conserved end residues are part of each CDR3. Fields, in order: D gene, V gene, CDR3 protein. The D gene is left open where the match is weak.

>TRBD2|TRBV6-5
CASSPGLAAQETQYF
>-|TRBV30
CASEGGFDGNTIYF
>-|TRBV15
CATGSVVEGYTF
>-|TRBV6-1
CASSDSRGSNVLTF
>TRBD1|TRBV27
CASSLQGEVNQPQHF
>TRBD2|TRBV11-2
CASSRRGGPNTGELFF
>-|TRBV6-4
CASSDSIGLATTIEYEQYF
>-|TRBV5-6
CASSLNLNTEAFF
>TRBD2|TRBV2
CASTGTSGSPDTQYF
>-|TRBV28
CASSFSTSSGNTIYF
>TRBD2|TRBV4-1
CASSQVGGRDRDTQYF
>-|TRBV7-2
CASSLGPVAQETQYF
>TRBD2|TRBV5-4
CATRRGGGETQYF
>-|TRBV7-2
CASSLALFNEQFF
>TRBD1|TRBV27
CASTQRNQIFPGQPVGKLFF
>-|TRBV28
CASSPPSGYEQYF
>-|TRBV2
CASSEELQTYNEQFF
>-|TRBV28
CASSSIAKNIQYF
>-|TRBV5-1
CASSLGFGQTNEKLFF
>-|TRBV30
CAWSRYQETQYF
>-|TRBV29-1
CSVEDLRGREQYF
>-|TRBV28
CASSLSGGRYEQYF
>TRBD1|TRBV6-1
CASSDRDRGNTIYF
>TRBD2|TRBV4-2
CASSPSGSSYEQYF
>-|TRBV19
CASSIYGLAKNIQYF
>-|TRBV7-2
CASSPRVDTQYF
>TRBD2|TRBV18
CASSPGLAGVSEQYF
>TRBD1|TRBV6-6
CASRPRQGAFNQPQHF
>TRBD1|TRBV29-1
CSASAGTENNEQFF
>-|TRBV6-5
CASSYSLGLRGNTIYF
>TRBD1|TRBV18
CASSPRQGGEQYF
>-|TRBV28
CASSLASSYGYTF
>-|TRBV13
CASSATPALTDTQYF
>TRBD1|TRBV18
CASSPDGTGGNEQFF